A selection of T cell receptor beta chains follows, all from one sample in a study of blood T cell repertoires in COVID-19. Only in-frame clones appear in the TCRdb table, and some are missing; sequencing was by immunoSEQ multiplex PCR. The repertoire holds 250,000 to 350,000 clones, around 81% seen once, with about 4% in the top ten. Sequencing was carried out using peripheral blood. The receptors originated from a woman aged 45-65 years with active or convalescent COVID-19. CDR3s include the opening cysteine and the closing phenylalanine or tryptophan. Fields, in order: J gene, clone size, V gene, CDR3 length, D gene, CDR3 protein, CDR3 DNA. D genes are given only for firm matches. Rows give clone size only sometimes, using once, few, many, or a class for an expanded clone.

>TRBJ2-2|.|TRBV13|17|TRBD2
CASSLGPGLAGTGELFF
TGTGCCAGCAGCTTAGGCCCGGGACTAGCGGGAACCGGGGAGCTGTTTTTT
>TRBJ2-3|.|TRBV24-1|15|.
CATSDSRSTPGTQYF
TGTGCCACCAGTGATAGCCGATCAACCCCGGGTACGCAGTATTTT
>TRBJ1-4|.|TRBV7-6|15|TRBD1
CASSLGTGGGEKLFF
TGTGCCAGCAGCTTGGGGACAGGGGGGGGTGAAAAACTGTTTTTT
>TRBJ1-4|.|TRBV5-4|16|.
CASSFGGGITNEKLFF
TGTGCCAGCAGCTTCGGCGGGGGGATCACTAATGAAAAACTGTTTTTT
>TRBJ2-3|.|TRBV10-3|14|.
CAISWAGLTDTQYF
TGTGCCATTAGTTGGGCCGGACTCACAGATACGCAGTATTTT
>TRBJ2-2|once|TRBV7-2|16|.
CASSLKVRVLAGELFF
TGTGCCAGCAGCTTAAAGGTGCGGGTGCTCGCCGGGGAGCTGTTTTTT
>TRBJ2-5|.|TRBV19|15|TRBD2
CASSKGASGSKTQYF
TGTGCCAGTAGTAAAGGGGCTAGCGGGAGTAAGACCCAGTACTTC
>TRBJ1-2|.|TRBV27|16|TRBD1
CASSLSPGTGYLGYTF
TGTGCCAGCAGTTTATCCCCCGGGACAGGGTATTTGGGCTACACCTTC
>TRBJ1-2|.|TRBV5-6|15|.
CASSRGPLLNYGYTF
TGTGCCAGCAGCCGAGGGCCGCTACTTAACTATGGCTACACCTTC
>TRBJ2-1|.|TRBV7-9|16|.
CASSSVRLGLYNEQFF
TGTGCCAGCAGCTCAGTTAGACTAGGCCTCTACAATGAGCAGTTCTTC
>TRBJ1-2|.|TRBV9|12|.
CASSVGRWGYTF
TGTGCCAGCAGCGTCGGCAGGTGGGGCTACACCTTC
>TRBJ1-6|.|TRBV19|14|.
CASTTQGLGSPLHF
TGTGCCAGTACTACCCAGGGTTTGGGTTCACCCCTCCACTTT
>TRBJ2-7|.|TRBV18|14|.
CASRGEGGVFEQYF
TGTGCCAGCAGGGGCGAGGGGGGGGTCTTCGAGCAGTACTTC
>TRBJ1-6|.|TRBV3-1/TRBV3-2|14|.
CASSQAGDNSPLHF
TGTGCCAGCAGCCAAGCAGGGGATAATTCACCCCTCCACTTT
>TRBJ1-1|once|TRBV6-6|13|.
CASIGGSRAEAFF
TGTGCCAGCATCGGGGGATCTCGTGCTGAAGCTTTCTTT
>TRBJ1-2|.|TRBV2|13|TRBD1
CASREQGAGGYTF
TGTGCCAGCAGGGAACAGGGGGCTGGAGGCTACACCTTC
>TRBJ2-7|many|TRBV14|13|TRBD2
CASSQYSSSGQYF
TGTGCCAGCAGCCAATACAGTTCTAGCGGGCAGTACTTC
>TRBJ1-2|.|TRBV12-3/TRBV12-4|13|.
CASRRLGGEGYTF
TGTGCCAGCAGACGTCTGGGGGGGGAGGGCTACACCTTC
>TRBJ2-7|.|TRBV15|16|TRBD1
CATSRLDRGSSYEQYF
TGTGCCACCAGCAGACTAGACAGGGGTAGCTCCTACGAGCAGTACTTC
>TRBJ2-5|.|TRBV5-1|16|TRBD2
CASSSSSGVFQETQYF
TGCGCCAGCAGCTCCTCTAGCGGCGTTTTTCAAGAGACCCAGTACTTC